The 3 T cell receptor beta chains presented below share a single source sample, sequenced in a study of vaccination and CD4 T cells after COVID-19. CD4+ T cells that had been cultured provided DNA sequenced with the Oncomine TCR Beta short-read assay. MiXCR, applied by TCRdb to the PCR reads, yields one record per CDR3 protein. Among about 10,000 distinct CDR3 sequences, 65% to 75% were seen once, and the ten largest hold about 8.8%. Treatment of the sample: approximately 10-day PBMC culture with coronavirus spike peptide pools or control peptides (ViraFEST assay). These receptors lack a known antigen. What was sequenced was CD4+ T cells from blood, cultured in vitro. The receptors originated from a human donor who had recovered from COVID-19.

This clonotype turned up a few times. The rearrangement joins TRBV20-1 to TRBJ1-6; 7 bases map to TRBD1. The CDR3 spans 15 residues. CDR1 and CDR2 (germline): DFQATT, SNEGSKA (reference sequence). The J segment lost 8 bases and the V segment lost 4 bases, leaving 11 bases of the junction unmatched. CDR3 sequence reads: CSAIGSDRVDSPLHF. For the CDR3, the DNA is TGCAGTGCTATTGGATCCGACAGGGTAGATTCACCCCTCCACTTT.

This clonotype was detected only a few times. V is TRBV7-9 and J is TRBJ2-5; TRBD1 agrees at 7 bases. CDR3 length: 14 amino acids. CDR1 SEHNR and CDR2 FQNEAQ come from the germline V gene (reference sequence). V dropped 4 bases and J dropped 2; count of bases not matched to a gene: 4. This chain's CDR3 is CASSSGQPQETQYF. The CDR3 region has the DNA TGTGCCAGCAGCTCGGGACAGCCACAAGAGACCCAGTACTTC.

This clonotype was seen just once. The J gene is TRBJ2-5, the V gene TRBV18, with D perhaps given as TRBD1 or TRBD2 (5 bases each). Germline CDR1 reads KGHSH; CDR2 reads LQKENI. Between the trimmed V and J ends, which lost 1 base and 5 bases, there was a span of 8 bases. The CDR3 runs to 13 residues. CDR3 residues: CASSPQGDETQYF. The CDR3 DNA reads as TGTGCCAGCTCACCACAAGGGGACGAGACCCAGTACTTC.